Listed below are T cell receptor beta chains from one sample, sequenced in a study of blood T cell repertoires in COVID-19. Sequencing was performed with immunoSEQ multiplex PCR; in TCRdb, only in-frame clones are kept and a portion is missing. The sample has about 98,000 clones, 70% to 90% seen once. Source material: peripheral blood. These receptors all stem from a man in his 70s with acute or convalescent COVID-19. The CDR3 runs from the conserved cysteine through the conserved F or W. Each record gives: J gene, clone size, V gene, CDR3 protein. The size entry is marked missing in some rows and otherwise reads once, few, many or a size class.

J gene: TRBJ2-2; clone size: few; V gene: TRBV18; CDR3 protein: CASSPRAFRNTGELFF
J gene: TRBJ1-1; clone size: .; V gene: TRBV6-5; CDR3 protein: CASLKGAPGTEAFF
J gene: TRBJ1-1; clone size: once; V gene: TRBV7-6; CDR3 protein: CASSLGTGMNTEAFF
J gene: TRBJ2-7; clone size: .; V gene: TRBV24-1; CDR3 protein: CATSDSRGYEQYF
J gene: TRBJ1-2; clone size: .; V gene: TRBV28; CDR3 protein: CASSPQGESGYTF
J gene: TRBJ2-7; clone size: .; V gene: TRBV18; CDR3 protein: CASSPPSGYEGEQYF
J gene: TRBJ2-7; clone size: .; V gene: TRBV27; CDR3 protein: CASSPDSIPYEQYF
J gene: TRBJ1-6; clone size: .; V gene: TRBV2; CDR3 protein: CASSEGTGANSPLHF
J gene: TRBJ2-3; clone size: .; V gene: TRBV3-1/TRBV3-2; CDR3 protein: CASSQDSRGDTDTQYF
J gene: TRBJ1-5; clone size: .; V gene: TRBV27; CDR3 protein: CASSLSRTVHNQPQHF
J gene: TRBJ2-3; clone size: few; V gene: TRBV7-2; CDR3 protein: CASSLGLTSGGTDTQYF
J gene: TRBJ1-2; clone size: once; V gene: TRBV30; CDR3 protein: CAWSLPGDTPNYGYTF
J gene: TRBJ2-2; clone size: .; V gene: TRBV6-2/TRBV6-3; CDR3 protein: CASSLAGVHTGELFF
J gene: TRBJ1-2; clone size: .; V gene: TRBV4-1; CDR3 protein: CASSQEGLQGAIYGYTF
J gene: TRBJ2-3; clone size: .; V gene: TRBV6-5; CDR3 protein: CASKGLDTQYF
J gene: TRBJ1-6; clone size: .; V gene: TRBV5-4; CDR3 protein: CASSPGWRGSPLHF
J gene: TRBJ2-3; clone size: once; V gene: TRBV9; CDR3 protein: CASSVRTGEADTQYF
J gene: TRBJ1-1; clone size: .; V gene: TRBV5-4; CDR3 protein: CASSYDRGEAFF
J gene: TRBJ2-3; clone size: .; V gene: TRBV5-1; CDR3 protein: CASTGGGSTDTQYF
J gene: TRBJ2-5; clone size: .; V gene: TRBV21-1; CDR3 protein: CASSSTYWTGSWGGVRETQYF
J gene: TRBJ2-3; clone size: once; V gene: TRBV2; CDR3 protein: CASSEGTASTDTQYF
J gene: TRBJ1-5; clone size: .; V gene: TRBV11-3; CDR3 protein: CASRAPGWDQPQHF
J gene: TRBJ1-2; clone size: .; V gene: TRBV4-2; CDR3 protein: CASSQTRTGGNGYTF
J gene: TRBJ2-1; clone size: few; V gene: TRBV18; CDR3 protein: CASSPPAGGVYNEQFF
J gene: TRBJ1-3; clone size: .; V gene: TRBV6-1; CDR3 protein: CASSYSAGNTIYF
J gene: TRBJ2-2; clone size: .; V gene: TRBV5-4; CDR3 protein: CASSRGGQGTGELFF
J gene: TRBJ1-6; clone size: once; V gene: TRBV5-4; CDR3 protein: CASSDRQGGSYNSPLHF
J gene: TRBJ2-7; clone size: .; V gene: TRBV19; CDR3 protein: CASSVGQGASLEQYF
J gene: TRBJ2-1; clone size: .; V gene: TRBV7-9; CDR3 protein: CASSPGGGKKVEQFF
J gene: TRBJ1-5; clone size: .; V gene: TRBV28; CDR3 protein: CASSLTQGISTQHF
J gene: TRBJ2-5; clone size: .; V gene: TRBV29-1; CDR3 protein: CSVEAGRKETQYF
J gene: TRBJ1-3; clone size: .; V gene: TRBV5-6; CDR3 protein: CASSSTNSGNTIYF
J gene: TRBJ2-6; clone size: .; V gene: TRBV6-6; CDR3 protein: CASRVSGGGANVLTF
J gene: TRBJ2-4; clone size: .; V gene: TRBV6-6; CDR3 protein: CASAGELAKNIQYF
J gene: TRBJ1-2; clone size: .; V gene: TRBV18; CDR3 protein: CASSPLADSSTNYGYTF
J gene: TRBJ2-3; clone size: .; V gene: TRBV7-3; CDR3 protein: CASSFPGQGIDTQYF
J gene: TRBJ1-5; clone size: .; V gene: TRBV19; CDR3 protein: CASQPSLSVQPQHF
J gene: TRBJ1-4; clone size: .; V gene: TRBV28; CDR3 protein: CASSLRDRGLILFF
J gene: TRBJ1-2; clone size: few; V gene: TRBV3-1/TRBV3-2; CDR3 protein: CASSRSTPHGYGYTF
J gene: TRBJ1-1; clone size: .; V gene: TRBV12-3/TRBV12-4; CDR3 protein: CASSLYMNTEAFF
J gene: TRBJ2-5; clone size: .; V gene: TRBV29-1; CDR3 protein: CSVAASGGQETQYF
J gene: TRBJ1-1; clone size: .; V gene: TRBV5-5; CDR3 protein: CASSSGMDRGTTEAFF
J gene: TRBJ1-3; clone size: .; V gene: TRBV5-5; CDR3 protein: CASSRGQGGNTIYF
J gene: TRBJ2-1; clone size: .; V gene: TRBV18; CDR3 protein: CASSRAGVEQFF
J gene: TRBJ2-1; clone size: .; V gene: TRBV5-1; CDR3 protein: CASSLAGSYNEQFF
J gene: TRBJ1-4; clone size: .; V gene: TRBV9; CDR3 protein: CASSGRGGEEKLFF
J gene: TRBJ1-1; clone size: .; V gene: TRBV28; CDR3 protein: CASSPTETNTEAFF
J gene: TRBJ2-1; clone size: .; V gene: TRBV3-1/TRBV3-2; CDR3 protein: CASSPSSGLPSYNEQFF
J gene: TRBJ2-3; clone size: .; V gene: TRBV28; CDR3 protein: CASSPPRRGPDTQYF
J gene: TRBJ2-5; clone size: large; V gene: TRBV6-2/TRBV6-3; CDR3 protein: CASSPPTSGGETQYF
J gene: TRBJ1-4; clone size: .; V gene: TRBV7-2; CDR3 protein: CASSAEGGTNEKLFF
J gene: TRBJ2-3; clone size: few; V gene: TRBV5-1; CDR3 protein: CASSLGLTDTQYF
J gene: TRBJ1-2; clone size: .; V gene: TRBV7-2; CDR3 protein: CASSGEGQGALLNGYTF
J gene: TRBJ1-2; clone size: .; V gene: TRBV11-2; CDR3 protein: CASSLQGVSGYTF
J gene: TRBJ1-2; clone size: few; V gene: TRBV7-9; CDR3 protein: CASSPRTGHYGYTF